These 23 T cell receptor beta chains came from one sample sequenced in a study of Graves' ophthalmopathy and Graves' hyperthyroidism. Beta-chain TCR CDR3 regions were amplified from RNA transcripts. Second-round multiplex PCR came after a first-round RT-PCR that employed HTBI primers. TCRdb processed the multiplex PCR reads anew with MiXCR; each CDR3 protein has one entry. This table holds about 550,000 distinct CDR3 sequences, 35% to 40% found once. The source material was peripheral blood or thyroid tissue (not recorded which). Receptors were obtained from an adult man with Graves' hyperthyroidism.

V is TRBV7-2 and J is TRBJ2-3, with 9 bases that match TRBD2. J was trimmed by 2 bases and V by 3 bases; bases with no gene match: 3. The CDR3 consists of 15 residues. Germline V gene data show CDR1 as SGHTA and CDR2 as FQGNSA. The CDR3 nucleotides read TGTGCCAGCAGCTTGACTAGCGGAACCACAGATACGCAGTATTTT. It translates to CASSLTSGTTDTQYF.

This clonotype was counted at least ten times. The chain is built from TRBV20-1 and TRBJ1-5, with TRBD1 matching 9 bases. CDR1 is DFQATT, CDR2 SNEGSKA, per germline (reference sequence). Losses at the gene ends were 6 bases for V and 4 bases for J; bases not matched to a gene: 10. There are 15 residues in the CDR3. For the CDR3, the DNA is TGCAGTGCCGGACAGGGGATGGGGGTTAATCAGCCCCAGCATTTT. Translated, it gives CSAGQGMGVNQPQHF.

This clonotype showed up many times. The CDR3 loop reads CASSHSTARRGNEAFF. The CDR3 bases are TGCGCCAGCAGCCACTCGACAGCACGGCGAGGGAATGAAGCTTTCTTT. This sequence joins TRBV5-1 and TRBJ1-1; possible D gene TRBD1, 5 bases. CDR3 length: 16 amino acids. The V end lost 4 bases, the J end lost 7 bases, and 23 bases lay between the germline ends. The V gene's germline CDR1 is SGHRS and CDR2 YFSETQ. The whole variable domain, remainder taken from reference TRBV5-1 and TRBJ1-1, is KAGVTQTPRYLIKTRGQQVTLSCSPISGHRSVSWYQQTPGQGLQFLFEYFSETQRNKGNFPGRFSGRQFSNSRSEMNVSTLELGDSALYLCASSHSTARRGNEAFFGQGTRLTVV.

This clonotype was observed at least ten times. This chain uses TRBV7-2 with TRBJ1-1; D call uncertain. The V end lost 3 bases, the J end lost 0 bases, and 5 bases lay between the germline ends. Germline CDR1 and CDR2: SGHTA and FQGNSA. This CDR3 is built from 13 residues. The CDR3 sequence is CASSFTLNTEAFF. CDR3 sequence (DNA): TGTGCCAGCAGCTTTACACTGAACACTGAAGCTTTCTTT.

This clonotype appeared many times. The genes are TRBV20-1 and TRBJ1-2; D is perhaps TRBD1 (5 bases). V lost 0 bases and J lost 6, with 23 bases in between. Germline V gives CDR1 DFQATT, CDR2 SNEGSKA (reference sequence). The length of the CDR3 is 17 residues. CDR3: CSARDHTQGPFFNGYTF. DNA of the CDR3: TGCAGTGCTAGAGATCACACCCAGGGCCCATTTTTTAATGGCTACACCTTC.

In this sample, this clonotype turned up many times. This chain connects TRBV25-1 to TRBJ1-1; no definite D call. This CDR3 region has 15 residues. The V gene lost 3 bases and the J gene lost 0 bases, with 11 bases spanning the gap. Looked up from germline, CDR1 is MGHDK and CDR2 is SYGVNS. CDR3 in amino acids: CASSDSRRMNTEAFF. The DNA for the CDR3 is TGTGCCAGCAGTGATTCCAGGAGGATGAACACTGAAGCTTTCTTT.

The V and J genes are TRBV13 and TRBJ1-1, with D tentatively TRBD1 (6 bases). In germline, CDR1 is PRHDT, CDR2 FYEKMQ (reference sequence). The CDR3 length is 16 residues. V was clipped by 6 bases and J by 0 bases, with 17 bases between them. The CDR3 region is CASRVRGGLMNTEAFF. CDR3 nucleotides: TGTGCCAGCAGGGTAAGGGGGGGACTTATGAACACTGAAGCTTTCTTT.

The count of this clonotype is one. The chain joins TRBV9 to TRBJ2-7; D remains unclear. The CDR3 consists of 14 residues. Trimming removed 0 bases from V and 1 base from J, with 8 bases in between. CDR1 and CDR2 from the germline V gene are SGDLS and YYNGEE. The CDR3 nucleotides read TGTGCCAGCAGCGTAGAGCACTTGTCCTACGAGCAGTACTTC. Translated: CASSVEHLSYEQYF.

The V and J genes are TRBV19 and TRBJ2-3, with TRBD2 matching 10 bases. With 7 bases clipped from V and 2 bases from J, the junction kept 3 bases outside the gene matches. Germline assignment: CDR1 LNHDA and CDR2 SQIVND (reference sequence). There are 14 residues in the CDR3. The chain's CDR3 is CASTTSGNTDTQYF. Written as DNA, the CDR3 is TGTGCCAGTACCACTAGCGGGAACACAGATACGCAGTATTTT. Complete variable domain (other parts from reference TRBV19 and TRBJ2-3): DGGITQSPKYLFRKEGQNVTLSCEQNLNHDAMYWYRQDPGQGLRLIYYSQIVNDFQKGDIAEGYSVSREKKESFPLTVTSAQKNPTAFYLCASTTSGNTDTQYFGPGTRLTVL.

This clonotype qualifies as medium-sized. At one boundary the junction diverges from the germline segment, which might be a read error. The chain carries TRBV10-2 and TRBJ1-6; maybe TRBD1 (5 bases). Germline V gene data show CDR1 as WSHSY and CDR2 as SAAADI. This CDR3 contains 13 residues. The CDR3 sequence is CVSSEGLHSPLHF. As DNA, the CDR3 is TGCGTCAGCTCAGAGGGACTACATTCACCCCTCCACTTT.

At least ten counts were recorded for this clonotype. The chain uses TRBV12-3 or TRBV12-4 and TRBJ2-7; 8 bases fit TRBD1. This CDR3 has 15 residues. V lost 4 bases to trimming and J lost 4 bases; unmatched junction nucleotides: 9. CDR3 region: CASSSSGGVGYEQYF. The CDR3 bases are TGTGCCAGCAGTTCCTCAGGGGGCGTTGGGTACGAGCAGTACTTC.

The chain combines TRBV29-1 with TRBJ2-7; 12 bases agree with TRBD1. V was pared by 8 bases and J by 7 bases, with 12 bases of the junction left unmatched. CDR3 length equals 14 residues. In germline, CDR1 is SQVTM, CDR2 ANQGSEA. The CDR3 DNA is TGCAGCCTACGGGACAGGGGGCCCCACAATGAGCAGTACTTC. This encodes CSLRDRGPHNEQYF.

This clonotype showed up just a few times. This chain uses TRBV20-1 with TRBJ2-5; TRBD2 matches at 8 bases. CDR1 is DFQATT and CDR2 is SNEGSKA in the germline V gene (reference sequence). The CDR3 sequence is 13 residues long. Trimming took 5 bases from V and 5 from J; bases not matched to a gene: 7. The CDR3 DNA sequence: TGCAGTGCTCAGGGACTAGGGGCCGAGACCCAGTACTTC. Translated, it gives CSAQGLGAETQYF.

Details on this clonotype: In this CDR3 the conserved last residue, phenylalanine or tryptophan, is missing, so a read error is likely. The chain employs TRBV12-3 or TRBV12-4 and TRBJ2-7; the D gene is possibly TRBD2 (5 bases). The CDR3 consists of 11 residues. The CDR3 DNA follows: TGTGCCGGCAGTCGGACTGGGGAGCAGTACCTC. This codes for CAGSRTGEQYL.

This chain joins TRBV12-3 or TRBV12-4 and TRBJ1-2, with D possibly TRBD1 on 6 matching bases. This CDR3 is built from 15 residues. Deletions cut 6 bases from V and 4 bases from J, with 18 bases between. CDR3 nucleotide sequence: TGTGCCAGCAGCTTGGACAGACGCGTTTCCTATGGCTACACCTTC. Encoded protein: CASSLDRRVSYGYTF.

The CDR3 loop is CASSSGTGVGSPLHF. CDR3 in DNA: TGTGCCAGCAGCTCGGGGACAGGGGTAGGCTCACCCCTCCACTTT. The chain couples TRBV5-6 to TRBJ1-6; 10 positions agree with TRBD1. Per the germline V gene, CDR1 is SGHDT and CDR2 is YYEEEE. The CDR3 is 15 residues long. Unmatched junction bases numbered 7, after V lost 3 bases and J lost 10 bases.

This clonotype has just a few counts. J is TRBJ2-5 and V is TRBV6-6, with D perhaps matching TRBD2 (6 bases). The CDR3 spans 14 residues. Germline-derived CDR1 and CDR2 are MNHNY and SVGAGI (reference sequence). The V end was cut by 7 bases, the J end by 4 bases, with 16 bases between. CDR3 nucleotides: TGTGCCAGCAACCCCTCCGGGACTTCAGAGACCCAGTACTTC. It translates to CASNPSGTSETQYF.

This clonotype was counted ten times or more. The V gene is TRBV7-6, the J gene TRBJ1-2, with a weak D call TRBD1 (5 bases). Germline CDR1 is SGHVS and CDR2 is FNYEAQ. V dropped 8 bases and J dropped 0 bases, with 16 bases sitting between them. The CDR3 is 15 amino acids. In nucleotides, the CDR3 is TGTGCCAGCGGACCCGGGGCCACCACTAACTATGGCTACACCTTC. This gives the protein CASGPGATTNYGYTF.

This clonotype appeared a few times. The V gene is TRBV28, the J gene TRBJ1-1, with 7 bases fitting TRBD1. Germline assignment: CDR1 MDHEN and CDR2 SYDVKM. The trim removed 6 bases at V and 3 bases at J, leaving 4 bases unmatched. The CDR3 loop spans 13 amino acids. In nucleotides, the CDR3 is TGTGCCAGCAGAGCAGGGGGGGACACTGAAGCTTTCTTT. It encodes CASRAGGDTEAFF. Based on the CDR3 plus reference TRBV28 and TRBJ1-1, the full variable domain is DVKVTQSSRYLVKRTGEKVFLECVQDMDHENMFWYRQDPGLGLRLIYFSYDVKMKEKGDIPEGYSVSREKKERFSLILESASTNQTSMYLCASRAGGDTEAFFGQGTRLTVV.

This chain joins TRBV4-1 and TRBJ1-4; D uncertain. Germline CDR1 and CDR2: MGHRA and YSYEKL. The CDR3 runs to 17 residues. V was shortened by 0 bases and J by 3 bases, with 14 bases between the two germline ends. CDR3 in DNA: TGCGCCAGCAGCCAAGATGGCGGAGACACAGCTAATGAAAAACTGTTTTTT. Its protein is CASSQDGGDTANEKLFF.

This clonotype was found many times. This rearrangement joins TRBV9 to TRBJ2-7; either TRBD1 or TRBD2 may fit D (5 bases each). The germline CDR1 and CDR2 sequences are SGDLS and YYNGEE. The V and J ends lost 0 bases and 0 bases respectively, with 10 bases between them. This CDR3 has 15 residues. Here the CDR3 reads CASSVDGTASYEQYF. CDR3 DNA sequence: TGTGCCAGCAGCGTAGACGGGACCGCCTCCTACGAGCAGTACTTC.

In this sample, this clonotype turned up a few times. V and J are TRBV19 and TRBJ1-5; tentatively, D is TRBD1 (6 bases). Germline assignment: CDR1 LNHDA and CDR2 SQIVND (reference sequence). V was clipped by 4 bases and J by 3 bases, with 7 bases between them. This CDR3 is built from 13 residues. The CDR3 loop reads CASSRQDNQPQHF. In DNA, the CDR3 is TGTGCCAGTAGTAGACAGGACAATCAGCCCCAGCATTTT.

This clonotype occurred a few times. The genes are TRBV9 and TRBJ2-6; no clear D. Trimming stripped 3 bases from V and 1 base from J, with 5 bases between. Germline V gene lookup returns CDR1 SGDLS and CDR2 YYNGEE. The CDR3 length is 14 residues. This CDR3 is CASSGRSGANVLTF. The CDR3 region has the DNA TGTGCCAGCAGCGGGCGATCTGGGGCCAACGTCCTGACTTTC.